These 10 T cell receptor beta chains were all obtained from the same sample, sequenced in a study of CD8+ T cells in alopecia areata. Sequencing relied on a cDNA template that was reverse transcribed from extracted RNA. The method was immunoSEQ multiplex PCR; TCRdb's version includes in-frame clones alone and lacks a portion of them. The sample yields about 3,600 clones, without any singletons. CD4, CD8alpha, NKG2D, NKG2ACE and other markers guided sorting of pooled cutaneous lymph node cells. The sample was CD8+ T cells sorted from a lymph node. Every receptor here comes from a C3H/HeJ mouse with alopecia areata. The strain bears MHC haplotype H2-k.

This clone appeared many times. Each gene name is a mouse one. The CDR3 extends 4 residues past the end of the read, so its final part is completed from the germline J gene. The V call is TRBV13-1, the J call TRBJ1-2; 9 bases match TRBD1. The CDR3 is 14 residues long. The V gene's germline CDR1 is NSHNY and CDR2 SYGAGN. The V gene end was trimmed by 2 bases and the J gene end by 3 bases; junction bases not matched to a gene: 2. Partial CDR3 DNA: TGTGCCAGCAGTGAACAGGGGGCGGACTCC. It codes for CASSEQGADS. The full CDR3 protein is CASSEQGADSDYTF.

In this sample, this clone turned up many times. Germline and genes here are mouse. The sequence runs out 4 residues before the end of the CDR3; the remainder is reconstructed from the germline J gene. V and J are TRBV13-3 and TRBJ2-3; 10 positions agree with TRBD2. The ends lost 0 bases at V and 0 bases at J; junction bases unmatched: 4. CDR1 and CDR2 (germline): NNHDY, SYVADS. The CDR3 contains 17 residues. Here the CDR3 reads CASSDEAGGASAETLYF. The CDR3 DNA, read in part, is TGTGCCAGCAGTGATGAGGCTGGGGGGGCTAGTGCAGAA.

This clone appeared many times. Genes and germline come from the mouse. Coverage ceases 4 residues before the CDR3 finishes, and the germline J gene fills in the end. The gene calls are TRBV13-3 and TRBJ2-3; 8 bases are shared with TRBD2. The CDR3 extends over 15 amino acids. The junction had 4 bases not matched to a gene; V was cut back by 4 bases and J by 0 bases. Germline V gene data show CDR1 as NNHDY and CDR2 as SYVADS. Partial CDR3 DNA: TGTGCCAGCAGTCCCACTGGGGGTAGTGCAGAA. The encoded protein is CASSPTGGSAE. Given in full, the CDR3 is CASSPTGGSAETLYF.

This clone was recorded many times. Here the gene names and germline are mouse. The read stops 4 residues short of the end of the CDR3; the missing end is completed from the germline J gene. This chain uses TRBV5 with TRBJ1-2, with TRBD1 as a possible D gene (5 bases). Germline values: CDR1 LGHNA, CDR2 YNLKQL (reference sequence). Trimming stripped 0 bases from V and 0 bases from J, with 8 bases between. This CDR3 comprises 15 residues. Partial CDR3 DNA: TGTGCCAGCAGCCAAGATACAGGAACAAACTCC. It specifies CASSQDTGTNS. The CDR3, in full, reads CASSQDTGTNSDYTF.

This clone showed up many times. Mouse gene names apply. This CDR3 is CASTRGSSYEQYF. CDR3 DNA (partial): TGTGCCAGCACCAGGGGGAGCTCCTAT. V gene TRBV13-1 combines with J gene TRBJ2-7, with 7 bases fitting TRBD1. The read terminates 4 residues ahead of where the CDR3 ends, so the germline J gene completes it. Germline CDR1 is NSHNY and CDR2 is SYGAGN. Trimming took 6 bases from V and 0 from J; bases not matched to a gene: 3. This CDR3 spans 13 amino acids.

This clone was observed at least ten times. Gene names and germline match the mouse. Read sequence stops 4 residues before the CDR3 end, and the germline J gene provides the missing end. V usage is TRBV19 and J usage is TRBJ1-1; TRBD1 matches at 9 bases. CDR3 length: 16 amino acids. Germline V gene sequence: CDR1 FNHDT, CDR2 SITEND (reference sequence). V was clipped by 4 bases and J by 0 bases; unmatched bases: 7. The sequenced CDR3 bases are TGTGCCAGCAGTCCTTCCGGGACAGGGACAAACACA. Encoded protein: CASSPSGTGTNT. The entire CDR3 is CASSPSGTGTNTEVFF.

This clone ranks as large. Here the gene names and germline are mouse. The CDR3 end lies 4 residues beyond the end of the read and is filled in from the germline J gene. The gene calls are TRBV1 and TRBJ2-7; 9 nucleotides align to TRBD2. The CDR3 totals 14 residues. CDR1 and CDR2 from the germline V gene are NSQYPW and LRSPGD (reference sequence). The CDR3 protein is CTCSAGTGPYEQYF. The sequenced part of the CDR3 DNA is TGCACCTGCAGTGCCGGGACTGGGCCTTAT.

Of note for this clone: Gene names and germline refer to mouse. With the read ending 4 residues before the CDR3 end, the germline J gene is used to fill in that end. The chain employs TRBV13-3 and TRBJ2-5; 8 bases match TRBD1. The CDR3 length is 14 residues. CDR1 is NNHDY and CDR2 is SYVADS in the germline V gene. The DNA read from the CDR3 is TGTGCCAGCAGTGACAGGGGGCGGGGAGAC. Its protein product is CASSDRGRGD. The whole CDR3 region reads CASSDRGRGDTQYF.

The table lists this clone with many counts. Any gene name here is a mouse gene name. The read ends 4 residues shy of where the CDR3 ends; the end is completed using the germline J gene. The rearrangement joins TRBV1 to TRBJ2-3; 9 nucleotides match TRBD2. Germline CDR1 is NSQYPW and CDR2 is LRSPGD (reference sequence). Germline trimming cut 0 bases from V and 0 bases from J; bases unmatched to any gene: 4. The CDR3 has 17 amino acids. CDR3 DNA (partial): TGCACCTGCAGTGCAGAACGACTGGGGGTTAGTGCAGAA. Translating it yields CTCSAERLGVSAE. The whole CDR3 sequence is CTCSAERLGVSAETLYF.

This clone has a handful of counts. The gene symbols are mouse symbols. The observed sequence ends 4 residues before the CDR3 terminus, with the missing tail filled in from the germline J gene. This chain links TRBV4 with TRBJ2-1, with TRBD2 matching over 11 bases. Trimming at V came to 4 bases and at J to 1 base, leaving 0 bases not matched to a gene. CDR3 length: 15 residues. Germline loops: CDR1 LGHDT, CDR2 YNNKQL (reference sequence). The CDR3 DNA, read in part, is TGTGCCAGCAGCTGGGACTGGGGGAACTATGCT. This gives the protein CASSWDWGNYA. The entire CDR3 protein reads CASSWDWGNYAEQFF.